This T cell receptor (beta chain) was retrieved from a study of sequential checkpoint blockade in melanoma (dated by TCRdb to the late 2010s). In terms of the full investigation: Patients were randomized 1:1 to first-line nivolumab followed by ipilimumab (arm A) or ipilimumab followed by nivolumab (arm B). Maintenance nivolumab was given following each of the two trial sequences. DNA from about 99 pretreatment melanoma tumor samples was subjected to TCRbeta immunosequencing. Matched tumor biopsies were taken from roughly 22 patients before treatment and at week 13, after single-agent nivolumab (arm A) or ipilimumab (arm B). In around four fifths of the matched pre- and post-treatment tumor biopsy pairs, both biopsies came from the same lesion. Beyond this particular receptor, the publication reports: The response-prediction model combining TCR metrics and mutation burden needs validation in larger, independent patient cohorts. Small sample sizes and reduced statistical power limited the within-arm analyses of tumor T-cell fraction. Among patients in arm A, the nivolumab-first arm, pretreatment tumor TIL clonality was associated with response (P = .04). Clinical benefit was about 30 times more likely to be achieved by patients whose tumor T-cell fraction and clonality increased by week 13. Tumor T-cell fraction and clonality were correlated with PD-L1 staining and CD8+ T-cell counts, but not with mutational load.

The sample's treatment or condition label, decoded: randomized to nivolumab then ipilimumab (arm A) or the reverse (arm B). No trial patient had received prior DNA-damaging chemotherapy. CheckMate 064, a randomized, open-label phase II trial of sequential checkpoint blockade, was the source of the samples, all of which came from patients with melanoma. Genomic DNA from formalin-fixed paraffin-embedded (FFPE) tissue samples was used for tumor TCR sequencing. This clone was recorded a few times. The specificity of this receptor is unknown. Base qualities are not provided; no much larger clone lies one nucleotide away. The immunoSEQ Assay was used to immunosequence TCRbeta CDR3 regions from genomic DNA. Before high-throughput sequencing, genomic DNA was amplified using bias-controlled multiplex PCR. Processing in the source paper ran as follows. To quantify the absolute abundance of each unique TCRbeta CDR3 region, the sequences were collapsed and filtered. Clonality was defined as 1 minus Pielou's evenness and was calculated using productive rearrangements only. Tumor T-cell fraction was computed by normalizing TCRbeta template counts to usable DNA, estimated from several housekeeping genes. A previously published method was used to identify clones with significantly greater frequencies in on-treatment samples than in baseline samples. The table was pulled from immuneACCESS by TCRdb, which kept in-frame rearrangements only. Such tables lose some clones; where checked, under half of the loss comes from unresolved V genes, and the rest has no known cause. V and J calls plus clone size are reproduced from that table; the DNA served to infer D and trimming. The sample profile shows roughly 13,000 clones; around 20% of them were found once. Together, the top ten hold about 7% of the sample.

The source was tumor tissue (inferred from file names), collected from a patient given nivolumab and ipilimumab in sequence. The source is a human donor with melanoma.

DNA sequence: TGTGCCAGCAGTCATGGACAAGGCTCCTACAATGAGCAGTTCTTC. Its coded protein is CASSHGQGSYNEQFF. The sequence joins TRBV6-8 to TRBJ2-1; matching of 5 bases hints at TRBD1 as the D gene. V and J are truncated by 5 bases and 0 bases respectively, leaving an intervening sequence of 11 bases. The CDR1 and CDR2 encoded by the germline V gene are MNHGY and SAAAGT. Spanning cysteine to phenylalanine, the CDR3 consists of 15 amino acids. The DNA shown is the 45-base CDR3, in frame from base 1.